This T cell receptor beta chain is drawn from a study of CD8 T cells in ankylosing spondylitis. Whole-study results and caveats: Ankylosing spondylitis blood seemed to carry a telltale TCR beta motif made of fewer than 10 highly homologous variants.

Details on this clonotype: What it recognizes is unknown.

Germline V gene lookup returns CDR1 LNHDA and CDR2 SQIVND (reference sequence). With 5 bases clipped from V and 2 bases from J, the junction kept 8 bases outside the gene matches. This CDR3 has 15 residues. For TCR beta, libraries came from quantitative 5'-RACE with molecular barcodes. TCRdb fed the 5' RACE reads into MiXCR, producing one record per CDR3 protein. Of about 460,000 distinct CDR3 sequences in the sample, approximately 5.3% were seen once. The sequenced sample consisted of blood, either unsorted or a sorted T cell fraction (not recorded which). This TCR derives from a male donor with ankylosing spondylitis. V usage is TRBV19 and J usage is TRBJ2-7; 8 bases are a match to TRBD1. CDR3 in DNA: TGTGCCAGTAGTGTGACAGGGGAAGACGCCTACGAGCAGTACTTC. Protein sequence: CASSVTGEDAYEQYF.